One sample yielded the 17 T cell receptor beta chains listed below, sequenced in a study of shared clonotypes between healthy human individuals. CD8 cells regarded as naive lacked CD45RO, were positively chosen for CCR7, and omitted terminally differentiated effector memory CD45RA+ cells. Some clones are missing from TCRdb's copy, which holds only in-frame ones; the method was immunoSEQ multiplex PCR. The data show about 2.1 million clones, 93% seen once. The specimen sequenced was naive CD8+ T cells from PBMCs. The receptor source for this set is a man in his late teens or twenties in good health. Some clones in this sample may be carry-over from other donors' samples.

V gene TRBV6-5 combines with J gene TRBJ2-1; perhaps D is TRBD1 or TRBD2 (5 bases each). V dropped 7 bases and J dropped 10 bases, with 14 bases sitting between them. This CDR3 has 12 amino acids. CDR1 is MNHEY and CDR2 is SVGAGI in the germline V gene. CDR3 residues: CASTDGRDEQFF. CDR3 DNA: TGTGCCAGCACCGACGGACGGGACGAGCAGTTCTTC.

The CDR3 DNA reads as TGTGCCAGCAGCTTGGAACTAGCGGGAGCAGATACGCAGTATTTT. Its translation is CASSLELAGADTQYF. The V and J genes are TRBV5-6 and TRBJ2-3, with 11 nucleotides matching TRBD2. From germline, CDR1 is SGHDT and CDR2 YYEEEE. This CDR3 contains 15 residues. V gave up 0 bases and J gave up 4 bases; unmatched junction bases: 1.

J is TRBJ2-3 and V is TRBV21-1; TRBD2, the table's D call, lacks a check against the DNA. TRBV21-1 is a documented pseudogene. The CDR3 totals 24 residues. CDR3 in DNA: TGTGCCAGCAGCAAAGTGCCCGCGCGGCTTTGGGCCGGACTAGCGGGAGAGGGCACAGATACGCAGTATTTT. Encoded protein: CASSKVPARLWAGLAGEGTDTQYF.

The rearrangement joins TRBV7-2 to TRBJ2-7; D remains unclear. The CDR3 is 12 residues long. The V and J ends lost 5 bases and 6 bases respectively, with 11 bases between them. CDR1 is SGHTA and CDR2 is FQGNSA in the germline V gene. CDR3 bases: TGTGCCAGCAGCCCCGGCGGCCTCGAGCAGTACTTC. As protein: CASSPGGLEQYF.

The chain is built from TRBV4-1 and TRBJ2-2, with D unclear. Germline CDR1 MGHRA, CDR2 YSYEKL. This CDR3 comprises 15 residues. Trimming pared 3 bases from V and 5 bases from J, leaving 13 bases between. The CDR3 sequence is CASSHLGSVTGELFF. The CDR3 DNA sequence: TGCGCCAGCAGCCATCTGGGCAGTGTAACCGGGGAGCTGTTTTTT.

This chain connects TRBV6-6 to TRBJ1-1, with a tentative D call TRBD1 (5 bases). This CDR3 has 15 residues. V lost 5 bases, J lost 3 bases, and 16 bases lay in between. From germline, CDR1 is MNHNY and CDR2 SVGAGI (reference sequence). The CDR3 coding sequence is TGTGCCAGCAGTCCTACTCGATACAGGTACACTGAAGCTTTCTTT. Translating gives CASSPTRYRYTEAFF.

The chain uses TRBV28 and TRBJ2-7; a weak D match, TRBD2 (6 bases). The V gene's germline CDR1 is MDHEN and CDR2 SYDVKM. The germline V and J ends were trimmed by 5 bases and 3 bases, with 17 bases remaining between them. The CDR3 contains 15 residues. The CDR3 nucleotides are TGTGCCAGCAGTGACCCCAGGGAGGCCATCTACGAGCAGTACTTC. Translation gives CASSDPREAIYEQYF.

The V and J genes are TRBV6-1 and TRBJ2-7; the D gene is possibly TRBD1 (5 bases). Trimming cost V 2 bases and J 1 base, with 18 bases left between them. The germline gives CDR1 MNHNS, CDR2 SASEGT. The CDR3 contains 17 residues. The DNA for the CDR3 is TGTGCCAGCAGTGAACTCAAAGGCCAAGGGGTATCCTACGAGCAGTACTTC. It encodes CASSELKGQGVSYEQYF.

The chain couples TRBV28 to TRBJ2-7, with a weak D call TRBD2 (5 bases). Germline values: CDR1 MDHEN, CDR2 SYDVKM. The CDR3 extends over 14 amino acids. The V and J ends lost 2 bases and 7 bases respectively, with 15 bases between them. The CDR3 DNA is TGTGCCAGCAGTTTAGGAGACTACCGGCCGGAGCAGTACTTC. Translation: CASSLGDYRPEQYF.

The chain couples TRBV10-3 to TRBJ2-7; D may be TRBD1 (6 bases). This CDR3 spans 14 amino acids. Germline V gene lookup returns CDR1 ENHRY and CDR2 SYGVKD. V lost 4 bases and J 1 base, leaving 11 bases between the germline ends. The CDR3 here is CAISGRTDSYEQYF. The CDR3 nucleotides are TGTGCCATCAGTGGAAGGACAGATTCCTACGAGCAGTACTTC.

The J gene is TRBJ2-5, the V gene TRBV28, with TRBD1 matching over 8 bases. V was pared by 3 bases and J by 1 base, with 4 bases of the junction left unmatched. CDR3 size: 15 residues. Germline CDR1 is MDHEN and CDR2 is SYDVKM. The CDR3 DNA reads TGTGCCAGCAGTTTTCGAACAGGGGGCCAAGAGACCCAGTACTTC. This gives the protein CASSFRTGGQETQYF.

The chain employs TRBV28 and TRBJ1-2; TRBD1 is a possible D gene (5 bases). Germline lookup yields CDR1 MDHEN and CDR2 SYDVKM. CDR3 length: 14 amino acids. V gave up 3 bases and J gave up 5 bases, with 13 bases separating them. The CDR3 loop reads CASSFRGGIYGYTF. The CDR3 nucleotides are TGTGCCAGCAGTTTCCGGGGGGGGATTTATGGCTACACCTTC.

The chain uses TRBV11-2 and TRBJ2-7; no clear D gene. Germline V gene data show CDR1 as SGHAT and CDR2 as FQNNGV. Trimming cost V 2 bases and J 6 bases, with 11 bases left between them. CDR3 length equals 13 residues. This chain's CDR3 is CASSLSSAFEQYF. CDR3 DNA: TGTGCCAGCAGCTTATCAAGCGCCTTCGAGCAGTACTTC.

The CDR3 here is CASSLYPGTSVGEQFF. CDR3 in DNA: TGTGCCAGCAGCCTCTACCCCGGGACTAGTGTCGGTGAGCAGTTCTTC. The V gene is TRBV9, the J gene TRBJ2-1, with 8 bases lining up with TRBD2. With V trimmed by 4 bases and J by 9 bases, 15 bases remained unmatched. The CDR3 loop spans 16 amino acids. Germline CDR1 is SGDLS and CDR2 is YYNGEE. The full variable domain, in which reference TRBV9 and TRBJ2-1 provide the parts outside the CDR3, is DSGVTQTPKHLITATGQRVTLRCSPRSGDLSVYWYQQSLDQGLQFLIQYYNGEERAKGNILERFSAQQFPDLHSELNLSSLELGDSALYFCASSLYPGTSVGEQFFGPGTRLTVL.

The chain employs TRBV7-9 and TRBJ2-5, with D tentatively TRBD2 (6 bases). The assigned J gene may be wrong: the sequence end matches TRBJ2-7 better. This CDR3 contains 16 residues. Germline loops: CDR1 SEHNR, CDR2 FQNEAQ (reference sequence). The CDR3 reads CASSSASGLSSYEQYF. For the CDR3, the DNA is TGTGCCAGCAGCTCAGCCTCGGGACTTTCTTCCTACGAGCAGTACTTC.

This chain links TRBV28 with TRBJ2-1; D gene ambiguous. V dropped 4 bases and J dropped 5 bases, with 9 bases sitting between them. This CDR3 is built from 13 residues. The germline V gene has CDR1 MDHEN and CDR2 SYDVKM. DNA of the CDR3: TGTGCCAGCAGTTCACTTACTCACAATGAGCAGTTCTTC. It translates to CASSSLTHNEQFF.

The CDR3 sequence: CAISDYREGEDTQYF. CDR3 nucleotide sequence: TGTGCCATCAGTGACTACAGGGAAGGGGAAGATACGCAGTATTTT. The chain combines TRBV10-3 with TRBJ2-3; weak D call: TRBD1 (6 bases). Germline V gives CDR1 ENHRY, CDR2 SYGVKD. The V end lost 3 bases, the J end lost 5 bases, and 15 bases lay between the germline ends. The CDR3 covers 15 residues.